Shown below are 6 T cell receptor beta chains from a single sample sequenced in a study of radiotherapy plus CTLA-4 blockade in lung cancer. Assay: immunoSEQ multiplex PCR; the TCRdb copy retains only in-frame clones and omits some. The data hold about 98,000 clones, with more than 75% observed a single time. The specimen comprised peripheral blood, sampled from a patient treated with radiotherapy plus ipilimumab. These receptors were taken from a human donor with non-small cell lung cancer who had a partial response to radiotherapy plus ipilimumab.

This chain uses TRBV5-1 with TRBJ1-2, with 7 nucleotides matching TRBD1. The germline V gene encodes CDR1 SGHRS and CDR2 YFSETQ. The CDR3 totals 13 residues. V shed 4 bases and J 6 bases; nucleotides not matched to a gene: 6. The CDR3: CASSPGTENGYTF. The CDR3 coding sequence is TGCGCCAGCAGCCCCGGGACAGAAAATGGCTACACCTTC.

This clone was observed a single time. The CDR3 spells CASNRGGGGPTYNEQFF. CDR3 coding DNA: TGCGCCAGCAATCGCGGAGGTGGCGGGCCGACTTACAATGAGCAGTTCTTC. The chain joins TRBV5-1 to TRBJ2-1; the D gene is possibly TRBD2 (5 bases). CDR3 length: 17 amino acids. V dropped 6 bases and J dropped 4 bases, with 23 bases sitting between them. CDR1 is SGHRS and CDR2 is YFSETQ in the germline V gene.

The rearrangement uses TRBV28 and TRBJ1-1, with D perhaps TRBD1 (5 bases). The V end lost 2 bases, the J end lost 4 bases, and 11 bases lay between the germline ends. Germline CDR1 and CDR2: MDHEN and SYDVKM. The CDR3 totals 14 residues. CDR3 DNA: TGTGCCAGCAGTTTAAGGTTCAGGGTCACTGAAGCTTTCTTT. Protein sequence: CASSLRFRVTEAFF.

The V and J genes are TRBV12-5 and TRBJ2-3; D perhaps matches TRBD2 (5 bases). With 6 bases removed from V and 1 base from J, the gap between germline ends came to 8 bases. CDR3 size: 13 residues. Germline V gene data show CDR1 as LGHNT and CDR2 as FRNRAP. CDR3 residues: CASGDGGTDTQYF. CDR3 in DNA: TGTGCTAGTGGCGACGGGGGCACAGATACGCAGTATTTT.

The rearrangement uses TRBV7-6 and TRBJ2-1, with D tentatively TRBD1 (5 bases). Trimming shortened V by 3 bases and J by 0 bases, and 9 bases separated the two germline ends. CDR1 and CDR2 (germline): SGHVS, FNYEAQ. There are 15 residues in the CDR3. CDR3: CASSLTAHSYNEQFF. CDR3 coding DNA: TGTGCCAGCAGCTTGACAGCACACTCCTACAATGAGCAGTTCTTC.

This chain uses TRBV7-2 with TRBJ1-2; 7 bases match TRBD1. V shed 2 bases and J 2 bases; nucleotides not matched to a gene: 5. From germline, CDR1 is SGHTA and CDR2 FQGNSA. The CDR3 contains 15 residues. The CDR3 reads CASSLLGQLNYGYTF. DNA of the CDR3: TGTGCCAGCAGCTTACTGGGACAGCTGAACTATGGCTACACCTTC.